Presented here are 22 T cell receptor beta chains from one specimen sequenced in a study of blood T cell repertoires in COVID-19. Sequencing used immunoSEQ multiplex PCR; TCRdb keeps in-frame clones, though not all of them. This sample has approximately 240,000 clones, with 85% to 95% found just once. Sequencing used PBMCs or T cells enriched from blood (not recorded which). Receptor source: a young woman who had recovered from COVID-19.

V and J are TRBV27 and TRBJ2-1; D is ambiguous. V was trimmed by 7 bases and J by 12 bases, leaving 13 bases between them. The CDR3 runs to 11 residues. Germline V gene sequence: CDR1 MNHEY, CDR2 SMNVEV (reference sequence). Here the CDR3 reads CASTYLMRQFF. CDR3 bases: TGTGCCAGCACCTACTTAATGAGGCAGTTCTTC.

The chain carries TRBV12-5 and TRBJ1-1; 8 bases are shared with TRBD1. Germline CDR1 LGHNT, CDR2 FRNRAP. V dropped 1 base and J dropped 1; count of bases not matched to a gene: 8. The CDR3 has 17 amino acids. CDR3 sequence: CASGLGIDRGKNTEAFF. CDR3 sequence (DNA): TGTGCTAGTGGTTTGGGGATCGACAGGGGTAAGAACACTGAAGCTTTCTTT.

This clone was counted a single time. This rearrangement joins TRBV11-3 to TRBJ1-6, with D possibly TRBD1 on 5 matching bases. CDR3 length equals 13 residues. V was shortened by 4 bases and J by 8 bases, with 9 bases between the two germline ends. CDR1 is SGHNT, CDR2 YENEEA, per germline. In nucleotides, the CDR3 is TGTGCCAGCAGCTCCGGGGGGTATTCACCCCTCCACTTT. It specifies CASSSGGYSPLHF.

The chain links TRBV29-1 to TRBJ2-1; TRBD1 aligns across 7 bases. CDR1 and CDR2 (germline): SQVTM, ANQGSEA. The CDR3 runs 18 residues. The ends lost 5 bases at V and 5 bases at J; junction bases unmatched: 21. The CDR3 nucleotides are TGCAGCGTTTTGGGTTACTTCAGGGGGACACGCGCCGACAATGAGCAGTTCTTC. It encodes CSVLGYFRGTRADNEQFF.

The chain combines TRBV9 with TRBJ2-3; D not resolved. Trimming cost V 0 bases and J 0 bases, with 11 bases left between them. This CDR3 is built from 16 residues. The germline V gene encodes CDR1 SGDLS and CDR2 YYNGEE. The CDR3 region has the DNA TGTGCCAGCAGCGTAGACGAGGTGCCGAGCACAGATACGCAGTATTTT. Translating it yields CASSVDEVPSTDTQYF.

The chain joins TRBV14 to TRBJ1-1; D remains ambiguous. Germline V gene sequence: CDR1 SGHDN, CDR2 FVKESK. This CDR3 comprises 13 residues. Trimming removed 6 bases at V and 1 base at J, with 9 bases between. The CDR3 region is CASSPKRNTEAFF. CDR3 bases: TGTGCCAGCAGTCCAAAGAGGAACACTGAAGCTTTCTTT.

The chain is built from TRBV28 and TRBJ2-3, with a weak D call TRBD2 (5 bases). CDR3 length equals 12 residues. Trimming stripped 5 bases from V and 6 bases from J, with 9 bases between. CDR1 and CDR2 from the germline V gene are MDHEN and SYDVKM. The CDR3 DNA sequence: TGTGCCAGCAGTCCGGGATGGGATACGCAGTATTTT. This codes for CASSPGWDTQYF. Complete variable domain (other parts from reference TRBV28 and TRBJ2-3): DVKVTQSSRYLVKRTGEKVFLECVQDMDHENMFWYRQDPGLGLRLIYFSYDVKMKEKGDIPEGYSVSREKKERFSLILESASTNQTSMYLCASSPGWDTQYFGPGTRLTVL.

The gene calls are TRBV18 and TRBJ2-3; TRBD2 might be the D (5 bases). Deletions cut 6 bases from V and 1 base from J, with 17 bases between. CDR3 length: 16 amino acids. Germline V gives CDR1 KGHSH, CDR2 LQKENI. CDR3 protein: CASSDSLLAGTDTQYF. The CDR3, as DNA: TGTGCCAGCTCGGACTCGCTTCTCGCGGGCACAGATACGCAGTATTTT. Full variable domain (missing parts from reference TRBV18 and TRBJ2-3): NAGVMQNPRHLVRRRGQEARLRCSPMKGHSHVYWYRQLPEEGLKFMVYLQKENIIDESGMPKERFSAEFPKEGPSILRIQQVVRGDSAAYFCASSDSLLAGTDTQYFGPGTRLTVL.

This chain links TRBV3-1 (or the pseudogene TRBV3-2) with TRBJ2-7; a weak D match, TRBD2 (5 bases). The CDR3 runs 13 residues. CDR1 and CDR2 (germline): LGHDT, YNNKEL (reference sequence). The germline V and J ends were trimmed by 5 bases and 6 bases, with 14 bases remaining between them. DNA of the CDR3: TGTGCCAGCAGCGAGGGTCAGGTTTTCGAGCAGTACTTC. This codes for CASSEGQVFEQYF.

The rearrangement joins TRBV7-9 to TRBJ1-2; D gene uncertain. Germline V gene data show CDR1 as SEHNR and CDR2 as FQNEAQ (reference sequence). The ends were cut back, 6 bases at V and 3 bases at J, with 17 bases in the middle. There are 15 residues in the CDR3. CDR3 sequence reads: CASRPVVALDYGYTF. The CDR3 DNA reads TGTGCCAGCAGACCAGTGGTAGCCTTGGACTATGGCTACACCTTC.

The gene calls are TRBV3-1 (or the pseudogene TRBV3-2) and TRBJ2-1, with TRBD2 identical over 12 bases. Trimming at V came to 1 base and at J to 5 bases, leaving 6 bases not matched to a gene. Germline CDR1 LGHDT, CDR2 YNNKEL (reference sequence). This CDR3 has 17 residues. The CDR3 DNA follows: TGTGCCAGCAGCCAAGGGGCTAGCGGGAGGGGCCACAATGAGCAGTTCTTC. Its translation: CASSQGASGRGHNEQFF.

The chain joins TRBV11-2 to TRBJ1-2; 7 nucleotides align to TRBD1. The V segment lost 5 bases and the J segment 5 bases; nucleotides outside the gene matches: 20. The CDR3 is 18 amino acids. The germline gives CDR1 SGHAT, CDR2 FQNNGV. CDR3 sequence: CASSTGSGQALPFYGYTF. CDR3 in DNA: TGTGCCAGCAGCACCGGAAGTGGACAGGCCCTACCCTTTTATGGCTACACCTTC.

The J gene is TRBJ2-7, the V gene TRBV3-1 (or the pseudogene TRBV3-2); 9 bases fit TRBD1. CDR3 size: 15 residues. The germline CDR1 and CDR2 sequences are LGHDT and YNNKEL (reference sequence). V shed 10 bases and J 2 bases; nucleotides not matched to a gene: 12. CDR3 bases: TGTGCCAACTACTTCAGGGGGACAGGGACCTACGAGCAGTACTTC. This sequence encodes CANYFRGTGTYEQYF.

This clone turned up a few times. The CDR3 loop is CASSPGQFYGYTF. The CDR3 DNA reads TGTGCCAGTAGTCCCGGACAGTTCTATGGCTACACCTTC. The gene calls are TRBV19 and TRBJ1-2, with a tentative D call TRBD1 (6 bases). Trimming removed 5 bases at V and 4 bases at J, with 11 bases between. Per germline, CDR1 LNHDA and CDR2 SQIVND (reference sequence). The CDR3 sequence is 13 residues long.

The CDR3 loop reads CSASGGYVTSDSYEQYF. The CDR3 DNA follows: TGCAGTGCGAGTGGGGGGTACGTGACTAGCGACTCCTACGAGCAGTACTTC. The rearrangement uses TRBV20-1 and TRBJ2-7; 8 bases fit TRBD2. The V gene end was trimmed by 6 bases and the J gene end by 0 bases; junction bases not matched to a gene: 16. CDR3 size: 17 residues. CDR1 DFQATT and CDR2 SNEGSKA come from the germline V gene (reference sequence).

The chain employs TRBV4-1 and TRBJ2-7; 8 nucleotides line up with TRBD2. Germline lookup yields CDR1 MGHRA and CDR2 YSYEKL. CDR3 length equals 16 residues. After removal of 4 bases from V and 3 bases from J, the junction contained 11 bases not matched to a gene. Here the CDR3 reads CASSPLEGLGVYEQYF. The DNA of the CDR3 is TGCGCCAGCAGCCCTTTAGAGGGACTAGGCGTCTACGAGCAGTACTTC.

The sample holds one count of this clone. The chain carries TRBV5-4 and TRBJ2-1; D is unclear. Germline CDR1 and CDR2: SGHNT and YYREEE (reference sequence). Trimming took off 1 base at V and 5 bases at J, with 7 bases between the two ends. The CDR3 contains 13 residues. Written as DNA, the CDR3 is TGTGCCAGCAGCTTGAATATAGACAATGAGCAGTTCTTC. This encodes CASSLNIDNEQFF.

The rearrangement links TRBV10-3 to TRBJ1-3, with D maybe TRBD1 (6 bases). The CDR3 length is 14 residues. CDR1 ENHRY and CDR2 SYGVKD come from the germline V gene. V was clipped by 5 bases and J by 2 bases, with 10 bases between them. CDR3 region: CAISSGGPGNTIYF. CDR3 DNA: TGTGCCATCAGTTCTGGGGGCCCTGGAAACACCATATATTTT.

This chain uses TRBV6-2 or TRBV6-3 with TRBJ2-2, with TRBD1 matching 8 bases. CDR1 and CDR2 from the germline V gene are MNHEY and SVGEGT. The CDR3 contains 15 residues. V trimming: 6 bases; J trimming: 3 bases; junction bases outside the gene matches: 6. In DNA, the CDR3 is TGTGCCAGCAGCCCCGGGACAGGTCACACCGGGGAGCTGTTTTTT. Protein sequence: CASSPGTGHTGELFF.

This clone was counted once. The V gene is TRBV19, the J gene TRBJ2-2; 7 bases are shared with TRBD2. CDR1 LNHDA and CDR2 SQIVND come from the germline V gene (reference sequence). The CDR3 has 14 residues. V was clipped by 1 base and J by 5 bases; unmatched bases: 1. CDR3 nucleotide sequence: TGTGCCAGTAGTATAGTCGGGGGGACCGGGGAGCTGTTTTTT. Translating it yields CASSIVGGTGELFF.

The V gene is TRBV27, the J gene TRBJ1-1, with 11 bases fitting TRBD1. The CDR3 has 13 residues. Germline V gene lookup returns CDR1 MNHEY and CDR2 SMNVEV (reference sequence). Trimming at V came to 8 bases and at J to 6 bases, leaving 5 bases not matched to a gene. The CDR3 loop is CASGQGALAEAFF. In DNA form, the CDR3 reads TGTGCCAGCGGACAGGGGGCTTTGGCTGAAGCTTTCTTT.

The chain uses TRBV9 and TRBJ1-2, with 9 bases lining up with TRBD1. V was pared by 3 bases and J by 4 bases, with 7 bases of the junction left unmatched. Germline lookup yields CDR1 SGDLS and CDR2 YYNGEE. The CDR3 extends over 15 amino acids. The chain's CDR3 is CASSEGTGKVYGYTF. The CDR3 DNA reads TGTGCCAGCAGCGAGGGGACAGGGAAGGTCTATGGCTACACCTTC.